This T cell receptor (beta chain) is from a study of T-cell memory formation after mild COVID-19. Study in general: Clustering of TCRs was largely donor specific.

V lost 7 bases and J lost 5; bases outside the gene matches: 8. Germline CDR1 reads MNHEY; CDR2 reads SVGEGT. The CDR3 consists of 14 residues. One entry per CDR3 protein results from TCRdb running MiXCR on the 5' RACE reads. The sample has approximately 390,000 distinct CDR3 sequences, 16% seen once; the top ten hold roughly 21%. Sequencing input: PBMCs or a T cell subset sorted from them (not recorded which). The chain links TRBV6-2 or TRBV6-3 to TRBJ2-3, with TRBD2 identical over 8 bases. The sequence was obtained from a young man who had mild COVID-19 (a few samples of this study predate the infection). Cell type and time point are not known. CDR3 loop: CASTQRGTKDTQYF. The CDR3 coding sequence is TGTGCCAGCACCCAGCGGGGGACGAAAGATACGCAGTATTTT.